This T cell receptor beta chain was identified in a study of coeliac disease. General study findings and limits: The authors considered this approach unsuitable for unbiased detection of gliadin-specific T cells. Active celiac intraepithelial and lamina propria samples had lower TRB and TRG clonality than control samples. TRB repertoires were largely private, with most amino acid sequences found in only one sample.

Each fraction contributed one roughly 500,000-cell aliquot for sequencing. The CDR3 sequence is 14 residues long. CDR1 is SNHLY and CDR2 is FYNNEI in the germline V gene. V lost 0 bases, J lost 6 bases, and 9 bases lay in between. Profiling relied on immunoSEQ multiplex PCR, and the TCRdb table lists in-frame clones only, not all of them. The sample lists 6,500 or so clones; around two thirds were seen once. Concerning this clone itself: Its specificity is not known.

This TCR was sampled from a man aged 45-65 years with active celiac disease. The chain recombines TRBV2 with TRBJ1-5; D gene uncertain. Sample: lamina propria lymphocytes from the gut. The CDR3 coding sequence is TGTGCCAGCAGTGAAGCCAGGATAAGTCAGCCCCAGCATTTT. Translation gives CASSEARISQPQHF.